Following are 14 T cell receptor beta chains from one sample sequenced in a study of T cells in localized non-small cell lung cancer. Method: immunoSEQ multiplex PCR; TCRdb's copy keeps in-frame clones and lacks some. The data show about 16,000 clones, with around 90% seen just once and 0.9% to 1.5% held by the top ten. The specimen comprised peripheral blood mononuclear cells, sampled before any cancer treatment. These receptors all stem from a woman aged 35 to 70 with stage III lung adenocarcinoma.

The V call is TRBV19, the J call TRBJ2-6; tentatively, D is TRBD2 (5 bases). V was shortened by 7 bases and J by 0 bases, with 22 bases between the two germline ends. CDR3 size: 19 residues. Germline V gene data show CDR1 as LNHDA and CDR2 as SQIVND (reference sequence). In DNA form, the CDR3 reads TGTGCCAGTACCACGATGGGAGTTTTTCAAGTCTCTGGGGCCAACGTCCTGACTTTC. Encoded protein: CASTTMGVFQVSGANVLTF.

The V gene is TRBV5-1, the J gene TRBJ2-5, with D perhaps TRBD2 (6 bases). The CDR3 contains 14 residues. V lost 4 bases, J lost 0 bases, and 10 bases lay in between. Per germline, CDR1 SGHRS and CDR2 YFSETQ. Here the CDR3 DNA reads TGCGCCAGCAGCCAGGGACTTAACCAAGAGACCCAGTACTTC. Encoded protein: CASSQGLNQETQYF.

The chain links TRBV27 to TRBJ1-4; D is unclear. The CDR3 loop spans 14 amino acids. CDR1 is MNHEY and CDR2 is SMNVEV in the germline V gene (reference sequence). V was trimmed by 6 bases and J by 10 bases, leaving 18 bases between them. CDR3 bases: TGTGCCAGCAGCCCCCGGGCGGTGAGTGGAAAACTGTTTTTT. It encodes CASSPRAVSGKLFF.

The rearrangement uses TRBV7-3 and TRBJ1-3, with D perhaps TRBD1 (6 bases). Trimming removed 4 bases at V and 7 bases at J, with 14 bases between. Looked up from germline, CDR1 is SGHTA and CDR2 is FQGTGA. The CDR3 is made up of 14 amino acids. The CDR3: CASSSRDIRNTIYF. The CDR3 DNA follows: TGTGCCAGCAGCTCCCGGGACATCCGGAACACCATATATTTT.

This chain connects TRBV2 to TRBJ1-4; 8 positions match TRBD1. The CDR3 spans 15 residues. Germline V gene sequence: CDR1 SNHLY, CDR2 FYNNEI. The V gene end was trimmed by 2 bases and the J gene end by 5 bases; junction bases not matched to a gene: 4. This CDR3 reads CASSEIGTGNEKLFF. CDR3 DNA: TGTGCCAGCAGTGAAATCGGGACAGGAAATGAAAAACTGTTTTTT.

This clone was seen a handful of times. V gene TRBV6-5 combines with J gene TRBJ2-4; a weak D match, TRBD2 (5 bases). The germline CDR1 and CDR2 sequences are MNHEY and SVGAGI. Trimming removed 1 base at V and 0 bases at J, with 7 bases between. This CDR3 region has 15 residues. The CDR3 here is CASSYFGVAKNIQYF. CDR3 sequence (DNA): TGTGCCAGCAGTTACTTCGGGGTAGCCAAAAACATTCAGTACTTC.

This rearrangement joins TRBV5-1 to TRBJ2-7, with a tentative D call TRBD2 (6 bases). CDR1 SGHRS and CDR2 YFSETQ come from the germline V gene. The CDR3 sequence is 12 residues long. The ends were cut back, 4 bases at V and 7 bases at J, with 12 bases in the middle. Here the CDR3 DNA reads TGCGCCAGCAGCAGCCAGGGAGGAGAGCAGTACTTC. It encodes CASSSQGGEQYF.

The chain recombines TRBV29-1 with TRBJ2-1; TRBD2 agrees at 9 bases. Germline assignment: CDR1 SQVTM and CDR2 ANQGSEA. This CDR3 is 14 amino acids long. The trim removed 1 base at V and 7 bases at J, leaving 5 bases unmatched. In DNA, the CDR3 is TGCAGCGTTGAAGGTGGGCTAGCGGGGAATGAGCAGTTCTTC. Translated, it gives CSVEGGLAGNEQFF.

The chain links TRBV19 to TRBJ2-5, with D tentatively TRBD1 (5 bases). In germline, CDR1 is LNHDA, CDR2 SQIVND (reference sequence). Between the trimmed V and J ends, which lost 1 base and 5 bases, there was a span of 17 bases. This CDR3 is 16 amino acids long. The CDR3 region has the DNA TGTGCCAGTAGTATAGTAGGGGATCCATCGATCGAGACCCAGTACTTC. It specifies CASSIVGDPSIETQYF. Full variable domain (rest looked up from reference TRBV19 and TRBJ2-5): DGGITQSPKYLFRKEGQNVTLSCEQNLNHDAMYWYRQDPGQGLRLIYYSQIVNDFQKGDIAEGYSVSREKKESFPLTVTSAQKNPTAFYLCASSIVGDPSIETQYFGPGTRLLVL.

The V call is TRBV2, the J call TRBJ2-7, with no clear D. Trimming left V 7 bases short and J 3 bases short, with 7 bases between. The CDR3 totals 11 residues. The V gene's germline CDR1 is SNHLY and CDR2 FYNNEI. This chain's CDR3 is CASNRVYEQYF. CDR3 bases: TGTGCCAGCAATCGCGTCTACGAGCAGTACTTC.

The rearrangement links TRBV18 to TRBJ1-1; D ambiguous. CDR3 length: 13 amino acids. Trimming took off 6 bases at V and 1 base at J, with 9 bases between the two ends. From germline, CDR1 is KGHSH and CDR2 LQKENI. Here the CDR3 reads CASSPSSNTEAFF. The CDR3, as DNA: TGTGCCAGCTCGCCTTCTTCGAACACTGAAGCTTTCTTT.

The rearrangement uses TRBV9 and TRBJ2-5, with 8 bases fitting TRBD2. Germline CDR1 is SGDLS and CDR2 is YYNGEE. The CDR3 covers 15 residues. Trimming at V came to 3 bases and at J to 3 bases, leaving 7 bases not matched to a gene. The CDR3 DNA sequence: TGTGCCAGCAGCGGAATGAGCGGGGGAAAAGAGACCCAGTACTTC. Protein product: CASSGMSGGKETQYF.

The V call is TRBV7-9, the J call TRBJ1-2; D is uncertain. Trimming shortened V by 5 bases and J by 4 bases, and 14 bases separated the two germline ends. Germline lookup yields CDR1 SEHNR and CDR2 FQNEAQ (reference sequence). There are 14 residues in the CDR3. The CDR3 region is CASSLTERSYGYTF. The CDR3, as DNA: TGTGCCAGCAGCCTGACCGAACGGAGCTATGGCTACACCTTC.

CDR3 in DNA: TGTGCCAGTAGTTTGGGGGGTATTTGGGCCGGGGAGCTGTTTTTT. This translates into CASSLGGIWAGELFF. The V and J genes are TRBV19 and TRBJ2-2; perhaps TRBD2 as D (6 bases). The length of the CDR3 is 15 residues. V lost 5 bases and J 6 bases, leaving 16 bases between the germline ends. Germline V lookup: CDR1 LNHDA, CDR2 SQIVND (reference sequence).